What follows is one T cell receptor beta chain and its context. What it binds is unknown. With V trimmed by 7 bases and J by 4 bases, 5 bases remained unmatched. The CDR3 has 15 residues. The time point: pre-sensitization, week 0. Treatment in this sample: therapeutic diphenylcyclopropenone sensitization with weekly scalp DPC. These data originate in a study of human T cells and chemical hapten exposure. Study-level findings and limits: With regard to DPC sensitization, TCRs above 1 in 1000 frequency did not change. Counts of expanded TCRs at PT1 were positively correlated with patch test score.

Individual cDNA molecules (in the library) carried attached unique molecular identifiers. MiXCR, applied by TCRdb to the RACE reads, yields one record per CDR3 protein. The table lists about 74,000 distinct CDR3 sequences, 13% to 15% of them singletons. This rearrangement joins TRBV12-3 or TRBV12-4 to TRBJ2-1, with 12 bases matching TRBD2. Sequenced here: whole blood, sampled in connection with sensitization to the hapten diphenylcyclopropenone (DPC). This clonotype was sampled from a woman aged 50 to 65 with alopecia areata. Some clones in this sample may be carry-over from other donors' samples. The CDR3 DNA reads as TGTGCCAGCACTAGCGGGAGGGCCTCTTACAATGAGCAGTTCTTC. It translates to CASTSGRASYNEQFF.